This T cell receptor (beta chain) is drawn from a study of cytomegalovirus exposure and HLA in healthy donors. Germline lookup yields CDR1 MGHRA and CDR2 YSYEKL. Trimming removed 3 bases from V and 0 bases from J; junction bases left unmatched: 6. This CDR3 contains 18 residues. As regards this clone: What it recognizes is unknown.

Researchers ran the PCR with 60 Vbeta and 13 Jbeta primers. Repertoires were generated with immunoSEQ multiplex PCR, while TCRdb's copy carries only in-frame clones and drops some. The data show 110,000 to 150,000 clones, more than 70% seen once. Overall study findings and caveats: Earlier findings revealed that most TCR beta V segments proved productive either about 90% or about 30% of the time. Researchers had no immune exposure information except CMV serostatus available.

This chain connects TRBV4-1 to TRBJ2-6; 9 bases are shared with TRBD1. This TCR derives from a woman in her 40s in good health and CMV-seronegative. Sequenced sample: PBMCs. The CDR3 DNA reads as TGCGCCAGCAGCCAGGGAGGACAGGGGACCTCTGGGGCCAACGTCCTGACTTTC. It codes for CASSQGGQGTSGANVLTF.